The rows below give T cell receptor beta chains drawn from one sample of a study of monozygotic twins with inflammatory bowel disease. TCRdb reprocessed the 5' RACE reads and keeps a single row for each CDR3 protein, giving no DNA. The sample's table shows about 210,000 distinct CDR3 sequences. The sequenced material came from blood. These receptors all stem from a human donor with ulcerative colitis or Crohn's disease, or a healthy co-twin of an affected twin (not recorded which). Each CDR3 is given with its conserved first and last residue.

J gene,V gene,CDR3 protein
TRBJ2-3,TRBV5-6,CASSLVPGGKNTQYF
TRBJ2-1,TRBV11-2,CASSLSSGGFHEQFF
TRBJ1-2,TRBV6-5,CASSSGLLPGYTF
TRBJ1-3,TRBV20-1,CSATLVGNTIYF
TRBJ2-5,TRBV15,CATSRGKGRQETQYF
TRBJ2-2,TRBV7-3,CASSPGGANTGELFF
TRBJ2-7,TRBV20-1,CSAGGNPYEQYF
TRBJ1-2,TRBV25-1,CASSQRTYGYTF
TRBJ2-3,TRBV5-4,CASSFLRGTRSTDTQYF
TRBJ2-3,TRBV4-2,CASSQEYGGGNTQYF
TRBJ2-5,TRBV5-1,CASSGTSGETQYF
TRBJ2-5,TRBV5-1,CASSSAVTKETQYF
TRBJ1-2,TRBV21-1,CASSTLPTETWVGYTF
TRBJ2-1,TRBV7-9,CASSLAAGHEQFF
TRBJ2-2,TRBV12-3/TRBV12-4,CASSSSLAGVSANTGELFF
TRBJ2-3,TRBV5-1,CASSLATSGRTDTQYF
TRBJ2-3,TRBV25-1,CASSSTGTGSADTQYF
TRBJ1-1,TRBV12-3/TRBV12-4,CASSLWGREAFF
TRBJ1-1,TRBV5-5,CASSLDLAGETEAFF
TRBJ2-2,TRBV20-1,CSAIGTSGSSKELFF
TRBJ2-7,TRBV2,CASSDNRWVQYF
TRBJ2-1,TRBV24-1,CATSVDRLDNEQFF
TRBJ2-5,TRBV11-2,CASSVRQGVIETQYF
TRBJ1-6,TRBV27,CASSFSGQGLGSPLHF
TRBJ2-1,TRBV6-5,CASSSRWGEQFF
TRBJ2-6,TRBV30,CAWSPVITAPKGVLTF
TRBJ2-3,TRBV25-1,CASRNPVDTQYF
TRBJ2-3,TRBV18,CASSPRRRPGLQGLDTQYF
TRBJ1-1,TRBV29-1,CSVGYPNTEAFF
TRBJ2-7,TRBV25-1,CASSEWGYEQYF
TRBJ2-7,TRBV7-2,CASGAQSGGSYEQYF
TRBJ1-6,TRBV7-3,CASSLNGRTASSYNSPLHF
TRBJ2-3,TRBV7-9,CAAERIRDTDTQYF
TRBJ2-1,TRBV12-3/TRBV12-4,CASSHRGGVYNEQFF
TRBJ2-3,TRBV19,CASSIGREYSGTDTQYF
TRBJ1-4,TRBV25-1,CASSELEFIGARDTPYINEKLFF
TRBJ2-1,TRBV23-1,CASSQFSWLRRLSYNEQFF
TRBJ1-3,TRBV5-6,CASSLGESSGNTIYF
TRBJ1-4,TRBV4-1,CASSLRVSNEKLFF
TRBJ2-7,TRBV7-2,CASSFSGRASYEQYF
TRBJ2-1,TRBV20-1,CSARETEYNEQFF
TRBJ2-5,TRBV5-1,CASTKDTLQETQYF
TRBJ2-2,TRBV6-5,CASSYSQRNTGELFF